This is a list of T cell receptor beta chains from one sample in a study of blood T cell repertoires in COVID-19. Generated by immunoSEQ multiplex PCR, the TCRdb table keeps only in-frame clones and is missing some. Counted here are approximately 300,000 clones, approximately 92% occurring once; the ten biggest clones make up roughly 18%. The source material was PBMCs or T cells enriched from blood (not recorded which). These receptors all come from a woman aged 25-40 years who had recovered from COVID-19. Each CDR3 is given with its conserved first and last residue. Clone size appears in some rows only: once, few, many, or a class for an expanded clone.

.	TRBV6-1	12	CASSEGAAGAFF
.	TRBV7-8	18	CASSSTPRAGGPYNEQFF
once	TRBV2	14	CASNLQINTGELFF
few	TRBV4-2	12	CASSPEGYEQYF
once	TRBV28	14	CASKTSGSSNEQFF
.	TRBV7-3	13	CASSRAGADEQFF
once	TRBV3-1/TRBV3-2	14	CASSQEDKNYGYTF
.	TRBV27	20	CASSPSLGTGGSGGTDTQYF
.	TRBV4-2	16	CASSQVGGSSGNTIYF
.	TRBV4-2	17	CASSQDWDFYSNQPQHF
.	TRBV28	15	CASTGQGETHEKLFF
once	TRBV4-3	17	CASSQTPTISSYNEQFF
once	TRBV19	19	CASSMIQGRIEGGSTEAFF
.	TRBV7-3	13	CASSFGQSYEQYF
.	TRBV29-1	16	CSVTYNSGLGSDTQYF